Only a few counts were recorded for the clone carrying this TCR beta chain. Every one of the donors was a Caucasian adult that lived in Nashville, Tennessee. Germline loops: CDR1 MNHEY, CDR2 SMNVEV (reference sequence). The V end lost 0 bases, the J end lost 1 base, and 6 bases lay between the germline ends. The CDR3 length is 14 residues. This sample is drawn from a study of shared clonotypes between healthy human individuals. The method was immunoSEQ multiplex PCR; TCRdb's version includes in-frame clones alone and lacks a portion of them. The sample has more than 2,000,000 clones, just over 90% seen once.

The rearrangement links TRBV27 to TRBJ1-1; D uncertain. Sequenced material: naive CD4+ T cells sorted from blood. The subset: CD45RA+ positively selected. This sequence originates from a man aged 18 to 29 in good health. The CDR3 here is CASSLSLTNTEAFF. Written as DNA, the CDR3 is TGTGCCAGCAGTTTATCCCTAACGAACACTGAAGCTTTCTTT.